This T cell receptor (beta chain) was obtained from a study of chemoradiotherapy in HPV16-positive cancers (dated 2022 in TCRdb). About the full investigation: Functional T-cell assays on cells from two HPV16-positive patients defined candidate HPV-specific T-cell clones and common TCR motifs. Whether T-cell immunity against the HPV oncoproteins E6 and E7 changes during chemoradiotherapy and whether survival is affected by this immunity were examined in the study. The candidate HPV-specific TCRs and motifs were subsequently tracked in TCR repertoires obtained from approximately 86 patients with HPV-related cancers. Broad study findings and their caveats: Expansion of candidate HPV-specific clones and E7-related TCR motifs was observed in the tumor microenvironment during treatment, whereas no such expansion was observed for non-HPV-specific T cells. In HPV16-positive patients, expansion of HPV-responsive T cells during chemoradiotherapy was found to be associated with improved recurrence-free survival. The survival association was reported for HPV16-positive patients, and the functional definition of HPV-specific T cells was derived from only a couple of HPV16-positive patients.

Repertoires were sampled multiple times during chemoradiotherapy, which allowed clonal expansion in the tumor microenvironment to be followed. Receptor amplification or capture employed the immunoSEQ multiplex PCR assay. TCRdb carries this immuneACCESS record with in-frame sequences only. Its versions omit some clonotypes, under half of them owing to an unresolved V gene in the studies checked, with the rest unexplained. The sample includes 5,000 to 6,500 clones, with approximately 72% observed a single time. The ten largest clones capture 15% to 20% of the sample. Sequences MNHEY (CDR1) and SMNVEV (CDR2) are obtained from the germline V gene (reference sequence). The junction shows trimming of 8 bases on V and 0 bases on J, plus 11 bases between the germline ends. The CDR3 measures 13 amino acids from cysteine to phenylalanine. The sequence is cut down to CDR3 DNA, 39 bases in frame from base 1.

In this sample, this clone turned up a few times. Its antigen specificity is not known. No base-level quality is on record; no much larger clone is a single base apart. The clonotype originates from a human donor with HPV-associated anogenital cancer. Recombination joined TRBV27 with TRBJ2-7, with the D call tentatively TRBD1 or TRBD2, each fitting 5 bases. This sample was gathered from a patient who underwent chemoradiotherapy. The CDR3 here reads CASWGPSSYEQYF. The nucleotides are TGTGCCAGCTGGGGACCTAGCTCCTACGAGCAGTACTTC.